Presented here are 12 T cell receptor beta chains from one specimen sequenced in a study of shared clonotypes between healthy human individuals. Produced via immunoSEQ multiplex PCR; TCRdb's table is partial and in-frame only. The sample contains some 2 million clones, 95% of which appear only once. The source material was naive CD4+ T cells sorted from blood. The subset is: CD45RA+ positively selected. The receptor set was obtained from a man aged 18 to 30 in good health.

CDR3 in DNA: TGCGCCAGCAGTATGGCTAGCGGGCTAAGCTCCTACGAGCAGTACTTC. Amino acids: CASSMASGLSSYEQYF. The V call is TRBV5-1, the J call TRBJ2-7; 8 nucleotides match TRBD2. Trimming took 5 bases from V and 0 from J; bases not matched to a gene: 10. CDR3 length: 16 residues. The germline V gene has CDR1 SGHRS and CDR2 YFSETQ. The whole variable domain, remainder taken from reference TRBV5-1 and TRBJ2-7, is KAGVTQTPRYLIKTRGQQVTLSCSPISGHRSVSWYQQTPGQGLQFLFEYFSETQRNKGNFPGRFSGRQFSNSRSEMNVSTLELGDSALYLCASSMASGLSSYEQYFGPGTRLTVT.

The J gene is TRBJ1-2, the V gene TRBV6-1; possibly TRBD1 for D (5 bases). The CDR3 has 15 amino acids. V lost 2 bases to trimming and J lost 2 bases, with 12 bases between them. Germline CDR1 reads MNHNS; CDR2 reads SASEGT. CDR3 DNA sequence: TGTGCCAGCAGTGAACGACAGAGATCGAACTATGGCTACACCTTC. Its protein product is CASSERQRSNYGYTF.

V and J are TRBV7-6 and TRBJ2-5, with D perhaps given as TRBD1 or TRBD2 (5 bases each). V lost 5 bases and J 5 bases, leaving 15 bases between the germline ends. Germline CDR1 SGHVS, CDR2 FNYEAQ. CDR3 size: 14 residues. The CDR3 DNA sequence: TGTGCCAGCAGCCGAACCGGGACGAGGGAGACCCAGTACTTC. Encoded protein: CASSRTGTRETQYF.

This clone was detected only once. The genes are TRBV6-5 and TRBJ2-5, with a possible D match to TRBD2 (6 bases). The germline V gene has CDR1 MNHEY and CDR2 SVGAGI. This CDR3 comprises 12 residues. Trimming removed 6 bases at V and 5 bases at J, with 10 bases between. CDR3 sequence (DNA): TGTGCCAGCAGGGGGGGTACGGAGACCCAGTACTTC. This translates into CASRGGTETQYF.

This CDR3 is CASTRTYGYTF. The DNA for the CDR3 is TGTGCCAGCACCCGGACGTATGGCTACACCTTC. J is TRBJ1-2 and V is TRBV5-8; no definite D call. Trimming removed 6 bases at V and 5 bases at J, with 8 bases between. The CDR3 contains 11 residues. Germline-derived CDR1 and CDR2 are SGHTS and YDEGEE.

A word on this clone: At the DNA level, this CDR3 is encoded by other sequences in the same sample as well. CDR3 coding DNA: TGTGCCAGCAGTGAAGGGGGAGGGCAGCCCCAGCATTTT. This sequence encodes CASSEGGGQPQHF. The chain uses TRBV2 and TRBJ1-5; D is unclear. V was clipped by 1 base and J by 7 bases, with 8 bases between them. Germline CDR1 is SNHLY and CDR2 is FYNNEI. The CDR3 is 13 residues long.

This chain connects TRBV7-2 to TRBJ1-1; D gene uncertain. The CDR3 consists of 13 residues. V was trimmed by 1 base and J by 9 bases, leaving 12 bases between them. CDR1 and CDR2 (germline): SGHTA, FQGNSA. The CDR3 loop reads CASSLGEGFQAFF. For the CDR3, the DNA is TGTGCCAGCAGCTTAGGGGAGGGATTCCAAGCTTTCTTT.

The chain is built from TRBV9 and TRBJ2-7, with TRBD1 matching 9 bases. This CDR3 is built from 15 residues. Per the germline V gene, CDR1 is SGDLS and CDR2 is YYNGEE. The junction had 8 bases not matched to a gene; V was cut back by 4 bases and J by 3 bases. CDR3 nucleotide sequence: TGTGCCAGCAGCTTCCGACAGGGGGTGAGCTACGAGCAGTACTTC. This translates into CASSFRQGVSYEQYF.

The chain employs TRBV5-1 and TRBJ1-2; D ambiguous. The CDR3 sequence is 14 residues long. Trimming left V 0 bases short and J 8 bases short, with 14 bases between. In germline, CDR1 is SGHRS, CDR2 YFSETQ. The CDR3 region is CASSLERPSGGYTF. As DNA, the CDR3 is TGCGCCAGCAGCTTGGAACGCCCGAGCGGGGGCTACACCTTC.

V is TRBV27 and J is TRBJ1-5; D is uncertain. Germline CDR1 and CDR2: MNHEY and SMNVEV (reference sequence). This CDR3 is built from 16 residues. V gave up 5 bases and J gave up 2 bases, with 16 bases separating them. The CDR3, as DNA: TGTGCCAGCAGTCTCCGGGCTACAATGGGCAATCAGCCCCAGCATTTT. Residues: CASSLRATMGNQPQHF.

This clone was detected many times. The chain recombines TRBV10-3 with TRBJ1-2, with unresolved D. Trimming stripped 6 bases from V and 7 bases from J, with 15 bases between. This CDR3 contains 13 residues. Germline V gene lookup returns CDR1 ENHRY and CDR2 SYGVKD. The CDR3 loop reads CAISVGPPRGYTF. The DNA of the CDR3 is TGTGCCATCAGCGTCGGGCCGCCGCGTGGCTACACCTTC.

The chain employs TRBV6-5 and TRBJ2-7; D is unclear. Germline CDR1 is MNHEY and CDR2 is SVGAGI. Trimming cost V 5 bases and J 4 bases, with 18 bases left between them. This CDR3 spans 15 amino acids. CDR3 coding DNA: TGTGCCAGCAGTCAAAGCCAAGGAACCCTTTACGAGCAGTACTTC. Encoded protein: CASSQSQGTLYEQYF.